The 24 T cell receptor beta chains given below trace back to one sample, sequenced in a study of control samples from healthy donors and cancer patients. The table came from immunoSEQ multiplex PCR; TCRdb's copy has only in-frame clones and leaves some out. Here the sample spans 350,000 to 450,000 clones, around nine tenths being singletons. Sequencing was performed on PBMCs. These TCRs come from a man between 35 and 55 years old with head and neck cancer.

This clone turned up a few times. The chain links TRBV18 to TRBJ2-7; D uncertain. Per the germline V gene, CDR1 is KGHSH and CDR2 is LQKENI. The V end lost 4 bases, the J end lost 3 bases, and 10 bases lay between the germline ends. The CDR3 consists of 13 residues. CDR3 nucleotides: TGTGCCAGCTCACAAGCTGACGGCTACGAGCAGTACTTC. Residues: CASSQADGYEQYF.

The rearrangement uses TRBV12-5 and TRBJ1-2; D is uncertain. This CDR3 spans 12 amino acids. Between the trimmed V and J ends, which lost 5 bases and 6 bases, there was a span of 10 bases. CDR1 is LGHNT and CDR2 is FRNRAP in the germline V gene. The CDR3 spells CASGLDQHGYTF. CDR3 bases: TGTGCTAGTGGTCTCGACCAACATGGCTACACCTTC.

The V call is TRBV6-5, the J call TRBJ2-2, with 7 bases lining up with TRBD1. The CDR3 consists of 14 residues. The V gene end was trimmed by 6 bases and the J gene end by 6 bases; junction bases not matched to a gene: 7. CDR1 is MNHEY, CDR2 SVGAGI, per germline. The chain's CDR3 is CASRPTGKAGELFF. The CDR3 DNA reads as TGTGCCAGCAGGCCGACAGGGAAGGCCGGGGAGCTGTTTTTT.

The chain is built from TRBV7-3 and TRBJ2-7; possible D gene TRBD2, 5 bases. The CDR3 has 14 residues. Germline V gives CDR1 SGHTA, CDR2 FQGTGA. V gave up 4 bases and J gave up 7 bases, with 17 bases separating them. CDR3 nucleotides: TGTGCCAGCAGCTACGGCCCTAACTCGGGGGAGCAGTACTTC. Its protein is CASSYGPNSGEQYF.

V is TRBV19 and J is TRBJ1-5; D ambiguous. V was pared by 4 bases and J by 5 bases, with 12 bases between. There are 14 residues in the CDR3. Per the germline V gene, CDR1 is LNHDA and CDR2 is SQIVND (reference sequence). Written as DNA, the CDR3 is TGTGCCAGTAGTACACAATTGGGCGATCAGCCCCAGCATTTT. This codes for CASSTQLGDQPQHF.

CDR3 in amino acids: CASSRPGFSGLAFF. DNA for the CDR3: TGTGCCAGCAGCCGTCCGGGCTTCTCCGGGCTAGCTTTCTTT. The chain employs TRBV11-2 and TRBJ1-1; D is unresolved. The V gene lost 5 bases and the J gene lost 10 bases, with 20 bases spanning the gap. Germline CDR1 and CDR2: SGHAT and FQNNGV. This CDR3 is built from 14 residues. The full variable domain, in which reference TRBV11-2 and TRBJ1-1 provide the parts outside the CDR3, is EAGVAQSPRYKIIEKRQSVAFWCNPISGHATLYWYQQILGQGPKLLIQFQNNGVVDDSQLPKDRFSAERLKGVDSTLKIQPAKLEDSAVYLCASSRPGFSGLAFFGQGTRLTVV.

This sequence joins TRBV4-3 and TRBJ2-1; the D is unclear. This CDR3 is 13 amino acids long. Trimming removed 0 bases at V and 7 bases at J, with 7 bases between. CDR1 LGHNA and CDR2 YSLEER come from the germline V gene. CDR3: CASSQESGNEQFF. CDR3 in DNA: TGCGCCAGCAGCCAAGAGTCCGGGAATGAGCAGTTCTTC.

The V call is TRBV19, the J call TRBJ2-1; 7 bases align to TRBD2. This CDR3 spans 15 amino acids. V trimming: 5 bases; J trimming: 5 bases; junction bases outside the gene matches: 9. The germline gives CDR1 LNHDA, CDR2 SQIVND (reference sequence). This CDR3 is CASSFRRERDNEQFF. In DNA form, the CDR3 reads TGTGCCAGTAGTTTTCGGCGGGAGAGGGACAATGAGCAGTTCTTC. Using reference TRBV19 and TRBJ2-1 for the parts outside the CDR3, the full variable domain is DGGITQSPKYLFRKEGQNVTLSCEQNLNHDAMYWYRQDPGQGLRLIYYSQIVNDFQKGDIAEGYSVSREKKESFPLTVTSAQKNPTAFYLCASSFRRERDNEQFFGPGTRLTVL.

The genes are TRBV6-4 and TRBJ2-7; perhaps TRBD1 as D (6 bases). Germline CDR1 and CDR2: MRHNA and SNTAGT. The length of the CDR3 is 14 residues. The germline V and J ends were trimmed by 5 bases and 2 bases, with 13 bases remaining between them. The CDR3 region has the DNA TGTGCCAGCAGTCGTTGGGGGCAAACCTACGAGCAGTACTTC. Its protein product is CASSRWGQTYEQYF.

The CDR3 loop is CALQGIGTGELFF. In DNA, the CDR3 is TGTGCCCTCCAGGGGATAGGAACCGGGGAGCTGTTTTTT. The chain recombines TRBV30 with TRBJ2-2; tentatively, D is TRBD1 (6 bases). V lost 8 bases, J lost 5 bases, and 15 bases lay in between. This CDR3 spans 13 amino acids. Germline loops: CDR1 GTSNPN, CDR2 SVGIG (reference sequence).

The rearrangement joins TRBV28 to TRBJ1-1; no clear D. Germline lookup yields CDR1 MDHEN and CDR2 SYDVKM. The CDR3 length is 13 residues. Trimming pared 6 bases from V and 0 bases from J, leaving 8 bases between. CDR3 DNA sequence: TGTGCCAGCAGCTCAGGAATGAACACTGAAGCTTTCTTT. It encodes CASSSGMNTEAFF. Drawing the rest from reference TRBV28 and TRBJ1-1, the complete variable domain is DVKVTQSSRYLVKRTGEKVFLECVQDMDHENMFWYRQDPGLGLRLIYFSYDVKMKEKGDIPEGYSVSREKKERFSLILESASTNQTSMYLCASSSGMNTEAFFGQGTRLTVV.

This chain links TRBV19 with TRBJ2-7; tentatively, D is TRBD1 or TRBD2 (6 bases each). V was trimmed by 5 bases and J by 3 bases, leaving 17 bases between them. Per the germline V gene, CDR1 is LNHDA and CDR2 is SQIVND (reference sequence). The CDR3 is made up of 15 amino acids. This CDR3 reads CASSPPGGEVYEQYF. The CDR3 DNA follows: TGTGCCAGTAGTCCCCCCGGGGGCGAGGTCTACGAGCAGTACTTC.

The chain links TRBV9 to TRBJ1-6; 7 positions match TRBD1. Trimming took 5 bases from V and 7 from J; bases not matched to a gene: 6. The CDR3 spans 14 residues. Looked up from germline, CDR1 is SGDLS and CDR2 is YYNGEE. CDR3 region: CASSKGQSNSPLHF. CDR3 in DNA: TGTGCCAGCAGTAAGGGACAGAGCAATTCACCCCTCCACTTT.

The rearrangement joins TRBV19 to TRBJ1-2; D possibly corresponds to TRBD1 (6 bases). CDR1 and CDR2 from the germline V gene are LNHDA and SQIVND (reference sequence). V lost 6 bases and J 7 bases, leaving 24 bases between the germline ends. The CDR3 is made up of 16 amino acids. Here the CDR3 reads CASREHGRGGQTGYTF. The CDR3 DNA sequence: TGTGCCAGTAGAGAACATGGCAGGGGCGGACAGACTGGCTACACCTTC.

The V gene is TRBV10-3, the J gene TRBJ1-6; D gene uncertain. Germline CDR1 reads ENHRY; CDR2 reads SYGVKD. Trimming left V 0 bases short and J 9 bases short, with 9 bases between. The CDR3 is 14 amino acids. CDR3 bases: TGTGCCATCAGTGAGTCGATTTTGAGTTCACCCCTCCACTTT. Translating gives CAISESILSSPLHF.

This chain joins TRBV2 and TRBJ2-1; D not certain. CDR1 is SNHLY and CDR2 is FYNNEI in the germline V gene. The CDR3 has 16 residues. The V end lost 3 bases, the J end lost 3 bases, and 15 bases lay between the germline ends. CDR3 DNA sequence: TGTGCCAGCAGTGAGGTCTCCGACCCCCGCTACAATGAGCAGTTCTTC. The encoded protein is CASSEVSDPRYNEQFF.

J is TRBJ1-4 and V is TRBV11-2, with D uncertain. Germline loops: CDR1 SGHAT, CDR2 FQNNGV. The CDR3 sequence is 16 residues long. V lost 4 bases, J lost 3 bases, and 15 bases lay in between. CDR3 amino acids: CASSSWPRAANEKLFF. CDR3 nucleotide sequence: TGTGCCAGCAGCTCTTGGCCCCGGGCGGCTAATGAAAAACTGTTTTTT.

This clone was detected once. This sequence joins TRBV5-4 and TRBJ1-6; the match to TRBD1 covers 10 bases. Trimming removed 0 bases from V and 11 bases from J; junction bases left unmatched: 8. The V gene's germline CDR1 is SGHNT and CDR2 YYREEE (reference sequence). The CDR3 consists of 16 residues. CDR3 sequence (DNA): TGTGCCAGCAGCTTGGTAGCTGGACAGGGGGATGCACCCCTCCACTTT. Encoded protein: CASSLVAGQGDAPLHF.

J is TRBJ1-2 and V is TRBV19; TRBD1 matches 8 bases. The CDR3 extends over 14 amino acids. The junction had 6 bases not matched to a gene; V was cut back by 7 bases and J by 2 bases. The V gene's germline CDR1 is LNHDA and CDR2 SQIVND (reference sequence). The DNA of the CDR3 is TGTGCCAGTACCATGTGGACAGGGAACTATGGCTACACCTTC. Its protein is CASTMWTGNYGYTF.

The chain couples TRBV30 to TRBJ1-3; D gene unclear. Between the trimmed V and J ends, which lost 6 bases and 2 bases, there was a span of 8 bases. From germline, CDR1 is GTSNPN and CDR2 SVGIG (reference sequence). The CDR3 runs 12 residues. The CDR3 DNA is TGTGCCTGTGAAAGTACTGGAAACACCATATATTTT. Translated, it gives CACESTGNTIYF.

This chain connects TRBV21-1 to TRBJ1-2. TRBV21-1 is marked as a pseudogene. This CDR3 is 12 amino acids long. CDR3 amino acids: CASKPTRYGYTF. DNA of the CDR3: TGTGCCAGCAAACCCACGCGGTATGGCTACACCTTC.

This clone was seen ten or more times. The J gene is TRBJ2-7, the V gene TRBV11-2; 9 bases agree with TRBD1. V trimming: 4 bases; J trimming: 3 bases; junction bases outside the gene matches: 10. Germline CDR1 SGHAT, CDR2 FQNNGV. CDR3 length: 16 amino acids. This CDR3 is CASSSGYRGRFYEQYF. The CDR3 DNA follows: TGTGCCAGCAGCTCAGGGTACAGGGGGCGCTTCTACGAGCAGTACTTC.

This chain connects TRBV30 to TRBJ1-4; TRBD1 matches at 7 bases. V lost 3 bases and J lost 7; bases outside the gene matches: 5. The V gene's germline CDR1 is GTSNPN and CDR2 SVGIG (reference sequence). The CDR3 is 13 residues long. CDR3 nucleotides: TGTGCCTGGAGACTCTGGGACAGTGAAAAACTGTTTTTT. This sequence encodes CAWRLWDSEKLFF.

V usage is TRBV7-2 and J usage is TRBJ2-7; D tentatively reads TRBD1 or TRBD2 (6 bases each). There are 16 residues in the CDR3. Trimming removed 1 base from V and 2 bases from J, with 15 bases in between. Germline CDR1 is SGHTA and CDR2 is FQGNSA. This chain's CDR3 is CASSLDARRGAYEQYF. Here the CDR3 DNA reads TGTGCCAGCAGCTTAGACGCACGGAGGGGGGCCTACGAGCAGTACTTC.